These 11 T cell receptor beta chains originate from one sample sequenced in a study of Ad26.COV2.S vaccination and SARS-CoV-2 variants. The data were produced by immunoSEQ multiplex PCR, yet TCRdb's version contains in-frame clones alone and is incomplete. In the table there are around 140,000 clones, more than 80% of which are singletons. The source was peripheral blood, collected after recovery from COVID-19. Receptors were obtained from a human donor who had recovered from COVID-19.

DNA of the CDR3: TGTGCCAGCACAAGAACCAGGGGCCCAGATACGCAGTATTTT. Translated, it gives CASTRTRGPDTQYF. V usage is TRBV7-6 and J usage is TRBJ2-3, with a tentative D call TRBD1 (6 bases). V was shortened by 7 bases and J by 4 bases, with 15 bases between the two germline ends. This CDR3 spans 14 amino acids. CDR1 and CDR2 (germline): SGHVS, FNYEAQ. The whole variable domain, remainder taken from reference TRBV7-6 and TRBJ2-3, is GAGVSQSPRYKVTKRGQDVALRCDPISGHVSLYWYRQALGQGPEFLTYFNYEAQQDKSGLPNDRFSAERPEGSISTLTIQRTEQRDSAMYRCASTRTRGPDTQYFGPGTRLTVL.

V gene TRBV5-1 combines with J gene TRBJ1-3; D uncertain. The CDR3 has 13 amino acids. The V end lost 0 bases, the J end lost 0 bases, and 1 base lay between the germline ends. CDR1 SGHRS and CDR2 YFSETQ come from the germline V gene. This CDR3 is CASSLGSGNTIYF. In nucleotides, the CDR3 is TGCGCCAGCAGCTTGGGCTCTGGAAACACCATATATTTT.

This clone was seen a handful of times. The chain employs TRBV7-8 and TRBJ2-7, with 11 bases fitting TRBD1. This CDR3 contains 15 residues. Germline values: CDR1 SGHVS, CDR2 FQNEAQ. The V segment lost 5 bases and the J segment 0 bases; nucleotides outside the gene matches: 3. The chain's CDR3 is CASSPGTGGSYEQYF. The CDR3 DNA sequence: TGTGCCAGCAGCCCTGGGACAGGGGGCTCCTACGAGCAGTACTTC.

J is TRBJ2-7 and V is TRBV7-8; D is uncertain. The CDR3 sequence is 12 residues long. V was cut by 5 bases and J by 6 bases, with 11 bases left in between. The germline CDR1 and CDR2 sequences are SGHVS and FQNEAQ. CDR3 nucleotides: TGTGCCAGCAGCCTAGTCGTCCCCGAGCAGTACTTC. This gives the protein CASSLVVPEQYF.

The chain links TRBV28 to TRBJ2-3; D unresolved. Germline V lookup: CDR1 MDHEN, CDR2 SYDVKM. Trimming took off 8 bases at V and 1 base at J, with 10 bases between the two ends. This CDR3 has 13 amino acids. The CDR3 loop reads CASLTPGTDTQYF. The CDR3 DNA reads as TGTGCCAGCCTCACCCCGGGCACAGATACGCAGTATTTT.

The rearrangement uses TRBV5-4 and TRBJ1-5, with TRBD1 matching 9 bases. The germline gives CDR1 SGHNT, CDR2 YYREEE (reference sequence). V dropped 1 base and J dropped 2; count of bases not matched to a gene: 13. The CDR3 consists of 19 residues. This CDR3 reads CASSLMGQGSPQRNQPQHF. CDR3 in DNA: TGTGCCAGCAGCTTGATGGGACAGGGATCCCCTCAGCGCAATCAGCCCCAGCATTTT.

This clone was counted a single time. This sequence joins TRBV6-5 and TRBJ1-3; unclear D gene. Trimming removed 6 bases from V and 2 bases from J, with 8 bases in between. Germline CDR1 MNHEY, CDR2 SVGAGI. The CDR3 runs to 13 residues. The CDR3 spells CASRVVAGNTIYF. CDR3 sequence (DNA): TGTGCCAGCAGGGTGGTTGCTGGAAACACCATATATTTT.

The gene calls are TRBV9 and TRBJ1-5; D is perhaps TRBD1 (6 bases). Deletions cut 4 bases from V and 4 bases from J, with 15 bases between. This CDR3 spans 15 amino acids. In germline, CDR1 is SGDLS, CDR2 YYNGEE. CDR3 sequence reads: CASSPTGGWNQPQHF. Here the CDR3 DNA reads TGTGCCAGCAGCCCGACAGGAGGTTGGAATCAGCCCCAGCATTTT.

The rearrangement uses TRBV29-1 and TRBJ2-7; 11 bases match TRBD1. CDR3 length equals 12 residues. CDR1 and CDR2 (germline): SQVTM, ANQGSEA. With V trimmed by 6 bases and J by 4 bases, 2 bases remained unmatched. The CDR3 DNA reads TGCAGCGTGGGACAGGGGGGTTACGAGCAGTACTTC. Its protein is CSVGQGGYEQYF.

This rearrangement joins TRBV7-6 to TRBJ2-7, with TRBD1 identical over 9 bases. The CDR3 has 15 amino acids. The germline CDR1 and CDR2 sequences are SGHVS and FNYEAQ. Trimming removed 4 bases from V and 0 bases from J; junction bases left unmatched: 4. The chain's CDR3 is CASSSGTGPSYEQYF. The CDR3 DNA reads TGTGCCAGCAGCTCCGGGACAGGGCCCTCCTACGAGCAGTACTTC.

This clone has only one observation. This rearrangement joins TRBV6-5 to TRBJ1-2, with TRBD1 matching 7 bases. Germline CDR1 is MNHEY and CDR2 is SVGAGI. J gave up 2 bases and V 2 bases, and 8 bases lay outside the gene matches. The CDR3 loop spans 16 amino acids. The CDR3 region has the DNA TGTGCCAGCAGTTACCAAATAGGGACAGTCAACTATGGCTACACCTTC. This translates into CASSYQIGTVNYGYTF.